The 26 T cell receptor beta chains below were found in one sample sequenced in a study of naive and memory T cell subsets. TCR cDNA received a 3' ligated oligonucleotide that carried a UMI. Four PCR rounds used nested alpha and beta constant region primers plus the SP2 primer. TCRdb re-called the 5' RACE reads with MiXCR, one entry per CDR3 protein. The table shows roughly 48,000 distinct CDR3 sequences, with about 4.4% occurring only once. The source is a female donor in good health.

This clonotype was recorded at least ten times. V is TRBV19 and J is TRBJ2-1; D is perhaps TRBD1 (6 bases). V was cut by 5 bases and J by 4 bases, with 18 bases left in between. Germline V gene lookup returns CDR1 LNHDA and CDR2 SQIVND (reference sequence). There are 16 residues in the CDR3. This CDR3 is CASSVKGVSVYNEQFF. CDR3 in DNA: TGTGCCAGTAGTGTAAAGGGGGTATCAGTATACAATGAGCAGTTCTTC.

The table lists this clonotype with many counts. The CDR3 is CASRWAGQGNTEAFF. CDR3 coding DNA: TGTGCCAGCAGGTGGGCGGGACAGGGGAACACTGAAGCTTTCTTT. The chain employs TRBV6-1 and TRBJ1-1; TRBD1 agrees at 9 bases. The junction had 6 bases not matched to a gene; V was cut back by 6 bases and J by 1 base. The CDR3 consists of 15 residues. From germline, CDR1 is MNHNS and CDR2 SASEGT.

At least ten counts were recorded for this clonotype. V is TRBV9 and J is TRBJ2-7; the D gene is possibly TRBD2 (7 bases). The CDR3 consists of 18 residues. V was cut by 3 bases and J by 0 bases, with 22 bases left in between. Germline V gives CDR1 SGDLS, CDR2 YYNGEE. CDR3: CASSALGGRGPLSYEQYF. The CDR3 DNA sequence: TGTGCCAGCAGCGCCCTTGGGGGGCGGGGGCCTCTCTCCTACGAGCAGTACTTC.

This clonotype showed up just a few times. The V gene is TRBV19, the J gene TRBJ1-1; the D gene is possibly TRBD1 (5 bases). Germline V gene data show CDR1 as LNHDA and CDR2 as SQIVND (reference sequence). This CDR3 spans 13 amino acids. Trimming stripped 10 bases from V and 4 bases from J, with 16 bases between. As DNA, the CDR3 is TGTGCCACCGGGGAGGGGTTGGGCACTGAAGCTTTCTTT. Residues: CATGEGLGTEAFF.

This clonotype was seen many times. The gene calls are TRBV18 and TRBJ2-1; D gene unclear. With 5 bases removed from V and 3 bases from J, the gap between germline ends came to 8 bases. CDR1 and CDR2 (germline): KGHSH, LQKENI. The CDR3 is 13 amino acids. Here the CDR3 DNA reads TGTGCCAGCTCAATAGACCTCTACAATGAGCAGTTCTTC. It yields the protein CASSIDLYNEQFF.

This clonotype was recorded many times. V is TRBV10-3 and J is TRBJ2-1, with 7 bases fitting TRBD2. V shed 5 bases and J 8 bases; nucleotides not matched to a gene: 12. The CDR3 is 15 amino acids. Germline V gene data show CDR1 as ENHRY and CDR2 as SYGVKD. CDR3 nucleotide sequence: TGTGCCATCAGTCAGGAGGCGGGAGAGAGGGATGAGCAGTTCTTC. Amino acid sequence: CAISQEAGERDEQFF.

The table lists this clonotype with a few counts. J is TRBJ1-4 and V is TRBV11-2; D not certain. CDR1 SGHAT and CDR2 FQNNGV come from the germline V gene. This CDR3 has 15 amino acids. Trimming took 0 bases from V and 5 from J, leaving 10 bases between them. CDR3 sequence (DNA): TGTGCCAGCAGCTTAGATGGGGTGGCGAATGAAAAACTGTTTTTT. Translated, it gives CASSLDGVANEKLFF.

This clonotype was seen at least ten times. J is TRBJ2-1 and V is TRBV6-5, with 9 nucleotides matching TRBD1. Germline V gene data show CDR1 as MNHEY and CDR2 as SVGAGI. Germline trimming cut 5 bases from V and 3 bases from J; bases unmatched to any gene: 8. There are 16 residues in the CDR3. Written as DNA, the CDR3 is TGTGCCAGCAGTACAACCGGGACAGGGATCTACAATGAGCAGTTCTTC. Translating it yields CASSTTGTGIYNEQFF.

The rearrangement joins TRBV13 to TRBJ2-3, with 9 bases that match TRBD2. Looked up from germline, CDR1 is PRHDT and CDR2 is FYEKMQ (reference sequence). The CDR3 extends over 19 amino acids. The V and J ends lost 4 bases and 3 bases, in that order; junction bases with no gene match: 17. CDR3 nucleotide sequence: TGTGCCAGCAGCTCATCCCTTGAGACTAGCGGTATGCGTACAGATACGCAGTATTTT. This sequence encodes CASSSSLETSGMRTDTQYF.

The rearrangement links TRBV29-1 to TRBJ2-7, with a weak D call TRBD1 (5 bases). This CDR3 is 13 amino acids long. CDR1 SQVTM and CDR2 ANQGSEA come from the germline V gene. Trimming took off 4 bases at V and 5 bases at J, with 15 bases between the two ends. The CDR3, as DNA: TGCAGCGTTGGAAGGGGATTGACGGACGAGCAGTACTTC. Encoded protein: CSVGRGLTDEQYF.

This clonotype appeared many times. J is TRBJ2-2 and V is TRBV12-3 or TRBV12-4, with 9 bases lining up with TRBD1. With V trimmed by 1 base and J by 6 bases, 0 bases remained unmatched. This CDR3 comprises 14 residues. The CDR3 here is CASSLGTGAGELFF. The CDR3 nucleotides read TGTGCCAGCAGTTTAGGGACAGGGGCCGGGGAGCTGTTTTTT.

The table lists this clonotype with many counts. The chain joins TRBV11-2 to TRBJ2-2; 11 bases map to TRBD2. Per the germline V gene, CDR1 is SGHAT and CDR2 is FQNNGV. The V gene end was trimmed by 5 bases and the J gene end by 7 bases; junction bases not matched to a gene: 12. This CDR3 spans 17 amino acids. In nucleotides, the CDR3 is TGTGCCAGCAGCCATCAATTAGCGGGAGGGCCGAGCGGGGAGCTGTTTTTT. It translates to CASSHQLAGGPSGELFF.

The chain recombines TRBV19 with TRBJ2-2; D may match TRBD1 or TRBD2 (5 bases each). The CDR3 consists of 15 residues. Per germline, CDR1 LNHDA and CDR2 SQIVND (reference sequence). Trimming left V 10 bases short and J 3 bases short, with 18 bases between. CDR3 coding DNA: TGTGCCACTCAGGGAGCGGAAGGGGACACCGGGGAGCTGTTTTTT. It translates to CATQGAEGDTGELFF.

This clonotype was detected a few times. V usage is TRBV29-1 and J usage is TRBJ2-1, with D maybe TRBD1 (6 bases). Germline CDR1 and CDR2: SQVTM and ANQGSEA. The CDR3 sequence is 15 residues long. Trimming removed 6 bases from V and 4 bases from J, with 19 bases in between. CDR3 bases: TGCAGCGTGGGGGATGACAGGTGGGGATACAATGAGCAGTTCTTC. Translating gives CSVGDDRWGYNEQFF.

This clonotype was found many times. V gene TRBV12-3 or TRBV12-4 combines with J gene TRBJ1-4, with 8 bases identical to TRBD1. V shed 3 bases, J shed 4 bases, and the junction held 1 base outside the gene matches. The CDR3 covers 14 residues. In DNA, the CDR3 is TGTGCCAGCAGTTTCACAGGGGGTAATGAAAAACTGTTTTTT. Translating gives CASSFTGGNEKLFF.

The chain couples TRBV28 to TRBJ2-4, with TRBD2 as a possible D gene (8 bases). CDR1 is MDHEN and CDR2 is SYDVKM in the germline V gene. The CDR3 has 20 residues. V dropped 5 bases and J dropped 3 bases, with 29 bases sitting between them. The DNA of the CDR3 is TGTGCCAGCAGTCAAAGGGGGCTCAGCGGGAGTGTGTATATCAAAAACATTCAGTACTTC. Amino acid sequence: CASSQRGLSGSVYIKNIQYF. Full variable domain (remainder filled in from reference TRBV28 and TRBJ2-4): DVKVTQSSRYLVKRTGEKVFLECVQDMDHENMFWYRQDPGLGLRLIYFSYDVKMKEKGDIPEGYSVSREKKERFSLILESASTNQTSMYLCASSQRGLSGSVYIKNIQYFGAGTRLSVL.

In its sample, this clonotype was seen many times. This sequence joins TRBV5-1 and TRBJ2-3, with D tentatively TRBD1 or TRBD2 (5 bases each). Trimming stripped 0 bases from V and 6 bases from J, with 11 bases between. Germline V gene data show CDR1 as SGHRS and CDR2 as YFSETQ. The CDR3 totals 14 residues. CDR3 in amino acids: CASSLVQGVDTQYF. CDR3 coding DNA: TGCGCCAGCAGCTTGGTTCAGGGAGTGGATACGCAGTATTTT. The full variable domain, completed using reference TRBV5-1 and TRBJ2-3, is KAGVTQTPRYLIKTRGQQVTLSCSPISGHRSVSWYQQTPGQGLQFLFEYFSETQRNKGNFPGRFSGRQFSNSRSEMNVSTLELGDSALYLCASSLVQGVDTQYFGPGTRLTVL.

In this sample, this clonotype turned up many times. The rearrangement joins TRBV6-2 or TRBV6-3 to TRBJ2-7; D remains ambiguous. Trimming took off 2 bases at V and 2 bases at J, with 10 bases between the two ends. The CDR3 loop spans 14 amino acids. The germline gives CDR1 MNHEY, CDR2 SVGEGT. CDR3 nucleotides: TGTGCCAGCAGTTACACTCACGGCACCTACGAGCAGTACTTC. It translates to CASSYTHGTYEQYF.

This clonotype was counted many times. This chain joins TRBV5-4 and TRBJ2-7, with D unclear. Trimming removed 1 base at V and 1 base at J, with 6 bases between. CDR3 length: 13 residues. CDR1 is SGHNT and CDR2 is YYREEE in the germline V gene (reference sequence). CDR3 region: CASSLPSSYEQYF. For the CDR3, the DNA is TGTGCCAGCAGCTTGCCCTCTTCCTACGAGCAGTACTTC. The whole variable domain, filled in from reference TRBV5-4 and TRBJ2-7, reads ETGVTQSPTHLIKTRGQQVTLRCSSQSGHNTVSWYQQALGQGPQFIFQYYREEENGRGNFPPRFSGLQFPNYSSELNVNALELDDSALYLCASSLPSSYEQYFGPGTRLTVT.

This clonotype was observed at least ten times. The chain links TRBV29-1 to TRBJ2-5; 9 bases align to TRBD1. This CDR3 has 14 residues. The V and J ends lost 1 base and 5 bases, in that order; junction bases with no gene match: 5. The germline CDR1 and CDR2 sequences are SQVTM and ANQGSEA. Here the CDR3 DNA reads TGCAGCGTTGAAGGGACAGGGGCTGGGGAGACCCAGTACTTC. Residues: CSVEGTGAGETQYF.

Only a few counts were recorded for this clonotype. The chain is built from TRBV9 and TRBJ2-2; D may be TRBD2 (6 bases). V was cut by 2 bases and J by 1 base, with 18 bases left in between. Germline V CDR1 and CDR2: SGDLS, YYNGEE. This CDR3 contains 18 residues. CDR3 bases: TGTGCCAGCAGCGTTGGGCAAGCGGGCTTTAGGAACACCGGGGAGCTGTTTTTT. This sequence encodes CASSVGQAGFRNTGELFF.

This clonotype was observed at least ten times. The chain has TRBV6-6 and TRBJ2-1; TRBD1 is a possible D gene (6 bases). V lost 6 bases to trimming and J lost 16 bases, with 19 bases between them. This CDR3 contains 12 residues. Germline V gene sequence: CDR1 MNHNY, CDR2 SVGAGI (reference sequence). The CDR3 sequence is CASRHRVGSEFF. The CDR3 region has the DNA TGTGCCAGCAGACACAGGGTTGGGTCGGAATTCTTC.

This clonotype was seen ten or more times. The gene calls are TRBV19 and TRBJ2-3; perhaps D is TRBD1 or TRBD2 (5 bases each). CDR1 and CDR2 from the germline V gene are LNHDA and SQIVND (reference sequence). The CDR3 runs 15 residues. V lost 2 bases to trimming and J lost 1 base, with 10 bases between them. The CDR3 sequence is CASSIFMGGTDTQYF. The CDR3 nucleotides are TGTGCCAGTAGTATATTCATGGGGGGCACAGATACGCAGTATTTT.

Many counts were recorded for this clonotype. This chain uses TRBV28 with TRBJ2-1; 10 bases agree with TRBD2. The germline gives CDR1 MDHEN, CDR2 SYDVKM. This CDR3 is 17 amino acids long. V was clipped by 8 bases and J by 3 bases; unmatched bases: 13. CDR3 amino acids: CASGNPSGSLGYNEQFF. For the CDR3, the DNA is TGTGCCAGCGGAAACCCTAGCGGGAGCCTCGGCTACAATGAGCAGTTCTTC.

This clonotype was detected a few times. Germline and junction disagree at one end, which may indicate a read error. The CDR3 DNA reads as TGTGCCAGCAGTTACTCGAATGAGGGGCGCCCGAATGGCGACACCTTC. Its protein is CASSYSNEGRPNGDTF. The V gene is TRBV6-6, the J gene TRBJ1-2, with D tentatively TRBD1 (5 bases). In germline, CDR1 is MNHNY, CDR2 SVGAGI (reference sequence). CDR3 length: 16 residues.

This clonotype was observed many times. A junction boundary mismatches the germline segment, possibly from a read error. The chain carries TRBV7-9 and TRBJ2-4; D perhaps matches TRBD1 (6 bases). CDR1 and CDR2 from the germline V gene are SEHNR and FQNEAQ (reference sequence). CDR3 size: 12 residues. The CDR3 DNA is TGTGCCAGCAGCCTACCGGACAGTACCGGCAACTTC. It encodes CASSLPDSTGNF.